This T cell receptor (beta chain) comes out of a study of CD8+ T cells in alopecia areata. The overall study: Tofacitinib administration persisted for 6 to 18 months, succeeded by 6 months off drug. The study's findings and limits: Affected lesional scalp, above all in alopecia totalis/universalis, was more clonal than normal scalp.

TCR sequencing used cDNA made by reverse transcription of extracted RNA. Only in-frame clones appear in the TCRdb table, and some are missing; sequencing was by immunoSEQ multiplex PCR. The sample carries 110,000 to 150,000 clones, around 58% recorded once. CDR1 is SGDLS, CDR2 YYNGEE, per germline. V was clipped by 3 bases and J by 9 bases, with 16 bases between them. The CDR3 has 15 residues. This clone was picked up a small number of times. Its specificity is not known. The chain recombines TRBV9 with TRBJ1-6, with D maybe TRBD1 (5 bases). This sequence originates from a human donor with alopecia areata. The sequencing used CD4+ T cells sorted from blood, collected at week 0. CDR3 region: CASSARAIGGSPLHF. In DNA, the CDR3 is TGTGCCAGCAGCGCCCGAGCCATCGGGGGTTCACCCCTCCACTTT.